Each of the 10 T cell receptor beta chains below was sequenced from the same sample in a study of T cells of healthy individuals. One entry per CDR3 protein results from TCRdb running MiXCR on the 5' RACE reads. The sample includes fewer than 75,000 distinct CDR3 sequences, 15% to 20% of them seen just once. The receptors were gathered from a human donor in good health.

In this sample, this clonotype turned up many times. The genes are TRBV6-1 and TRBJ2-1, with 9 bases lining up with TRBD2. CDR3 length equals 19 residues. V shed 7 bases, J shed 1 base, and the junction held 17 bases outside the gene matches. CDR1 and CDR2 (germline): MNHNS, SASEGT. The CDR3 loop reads CASNSGAGGKYTSYNEQFF. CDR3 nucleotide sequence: TGTGCCAGCAATTCGGGTGCGGGGGGGAAGTATACATCCTACAATGAGCAGTTCTTC.

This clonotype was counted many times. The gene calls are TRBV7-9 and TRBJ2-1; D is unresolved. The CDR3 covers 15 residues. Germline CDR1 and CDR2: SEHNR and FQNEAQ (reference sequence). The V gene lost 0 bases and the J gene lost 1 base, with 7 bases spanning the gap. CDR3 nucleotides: TGTGCCAGCAGCTTAGCTCCTGGGTCCTACAATGAGCAGTTCTTC. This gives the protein CASSLAPGSYNEQFF.

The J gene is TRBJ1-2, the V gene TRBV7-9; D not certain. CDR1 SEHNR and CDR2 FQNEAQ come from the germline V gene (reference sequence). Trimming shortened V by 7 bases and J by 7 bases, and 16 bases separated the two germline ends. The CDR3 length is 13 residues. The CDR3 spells CASTELGSGGYTF. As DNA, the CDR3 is TGTGCCAGCACCGAGCTGGGTTCGGGTGGCTACACCTTC. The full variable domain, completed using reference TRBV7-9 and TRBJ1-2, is DTGVSQNPRHKITKRGQNVTFRCDPISEHNRLYWYRQTLGQGPEFLTYFQNEAQLEKSRLLSDRFSAERPKGSFSTLEIQRTEQGDSAMYLCASTELGSGGYTFGSGTRLTVV.

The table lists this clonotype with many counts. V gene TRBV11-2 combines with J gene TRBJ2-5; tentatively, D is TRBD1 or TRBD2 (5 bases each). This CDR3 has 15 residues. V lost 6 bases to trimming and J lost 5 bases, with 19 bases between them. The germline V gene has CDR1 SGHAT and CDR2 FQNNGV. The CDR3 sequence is CASRKTTTGRETQYF. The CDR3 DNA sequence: TGTGCCAGCAGAAAAACTACGACGGGGCGGGAGACCCAGTACTTC.

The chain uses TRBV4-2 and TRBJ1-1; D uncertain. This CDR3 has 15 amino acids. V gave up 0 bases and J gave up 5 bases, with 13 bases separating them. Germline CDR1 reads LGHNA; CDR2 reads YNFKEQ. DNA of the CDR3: TGTGCCAGCAGCCAAGAAGTTGGGGAGGGAACTGAAGCTTTCTTT. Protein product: CASSQEVGEGTEAFF.

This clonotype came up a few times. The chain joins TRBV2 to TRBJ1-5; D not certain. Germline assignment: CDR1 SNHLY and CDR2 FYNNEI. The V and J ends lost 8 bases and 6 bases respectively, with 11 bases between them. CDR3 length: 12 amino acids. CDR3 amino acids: CASWGVGQPQHF. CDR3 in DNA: TGTGCCAGCTGGGGAGTTGGTCAGCCCCAGCATTTT.

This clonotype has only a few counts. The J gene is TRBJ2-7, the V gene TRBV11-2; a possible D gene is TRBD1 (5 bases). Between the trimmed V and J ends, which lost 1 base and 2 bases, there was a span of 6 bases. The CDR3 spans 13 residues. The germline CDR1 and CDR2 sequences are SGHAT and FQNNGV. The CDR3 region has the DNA TGTGCCAGCAGCTTAGCACAGGCCTACGAGCAGTACTTC. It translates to CASSLAQAYEQYF.

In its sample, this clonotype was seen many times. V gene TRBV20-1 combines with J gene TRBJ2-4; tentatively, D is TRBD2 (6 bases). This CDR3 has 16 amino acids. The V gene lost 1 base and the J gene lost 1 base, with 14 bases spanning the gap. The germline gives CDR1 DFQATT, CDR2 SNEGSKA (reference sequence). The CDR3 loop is CSARGGGSRAKNIQYF. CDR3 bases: TGCAGTGCTAGAGGAGGAGGGAGCAGGGCCAAAAACATTCAGTACTTC.

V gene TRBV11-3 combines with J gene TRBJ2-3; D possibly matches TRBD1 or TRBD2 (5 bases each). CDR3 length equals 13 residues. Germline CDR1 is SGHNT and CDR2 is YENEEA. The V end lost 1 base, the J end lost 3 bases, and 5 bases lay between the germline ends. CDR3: CASSLGGTDTQYF. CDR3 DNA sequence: TGTGCCAGCAGCTTAGGGGGGACAGATACGCAGTATTTT.

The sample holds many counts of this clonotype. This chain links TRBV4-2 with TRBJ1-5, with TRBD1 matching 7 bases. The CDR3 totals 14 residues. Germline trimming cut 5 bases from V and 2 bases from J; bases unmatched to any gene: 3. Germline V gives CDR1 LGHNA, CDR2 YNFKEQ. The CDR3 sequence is CASSTGTGNQPQHF. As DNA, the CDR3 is TGTGCCAGCAGCACTGGGACAGGCAATCAGCCCCAGCATTTT.